This T cell receptor beta chain appears in the sequencing data of a study of cytomegalovirus exposure and HLA in healthy donors. CDR1 MNHEY and CDR2 SVGAGI come from the germline V gene. V gave up 4 bases and J gave up 5 bases, with 11 bases separating them. The CDR3 has 13 amino acids. Only in-frame clones appear in the TCRdb table, and some are missing; sequencing was by immunoSEQ multiplex PCR. This table has 100,000 to 150,000 clones, nearly 90% appearing once. This clone has only a few counts. The chain employs TRBV6-5 and TRBJ1-1; possibly TRBD1 for D (5 bases). The sequenced material came from PBMCs. This TCR was recovered from a woman younger than 35 in good health and CMV-seronegative. CDR3 sequence reads: CASSWSGVTEAFF. The CDR3 region has the DNA TGTGCCAGCAGTTGGTCGGGGGTTACTGAAGCTTTCTTT.